These T cell receptor beta chains were read from a single sample in a study of blood T cell repertoires in COVID-19. Assay used: immunoSEQ multiplex PCR; TCRdb lists only in-frame clones, some missing. The top ten hold under 12% of the sample, which has about 140,000 clones, 88% seen once. Sequences were obtained from peripheral blood. The receptors shown here come from a man in his 60s with active or convalescent COVID-19. Both conserved end residues are part of each CDR3. The D gene is left open where the match is weak. Clone size is stated in some rows and not others, as once, few, many or a class when expanded.

>.|TRBD1|TRBV28|TRBJ2-5|16
TGTGCCAGCAGCTCCGCCTCGGGACAGGGGTTCGAGACCCAGTACTTC
CASSSASGQGFETQYF
>.|TRBD2|TRBV9|TRBJ2-5|17
TGTGCCAGCAGCACGGGGGGAGTAAACCCGATCAAAGAGACCCAGTACTTC
CASSTGGVNPIKETQYF
>.|.|TRBV5-6|TRBJ2-3|14
TGTGCCAGCAGCTTCGGACTAAACACAGATACGCAGTATTTT
CASSFGLNTDTQYF
>once|TRBD2|TRBV7-8|TRBJ2-1|15
TGTGCCAGCAGCTCTAGCGGGAGAACATTAAATGAGCAGTTCTTC
CASSSSGRTLNEQFF
>few|TRBD1|TRBV6-5|TRBJ1-6|15
TGTGCCAGCAGTTACGTGATAACAGGGGATTCACCCCTCCACTTT
CASSYVITGDSPLHF
>.|.|TRBV3-1/TRBV3-2|TRBJ1-3|14
TGTGCCAGCAGCCAAGGGCTAACTAGAAACACCATATATTTT
CASSQGLTRNTIYF
>.|TRBD1|TRBV19|TRBJ1-5|15
TGTGCCAGTAGTATTTACAGGACAGGGAGCCAGCCCCAGCATTTT
CASSIYRTGSQPQHF
>.|TRBD1|TRBV7-9|TRBJ2-7|14
TGTGCCAGCAGCCCCTACGGACAGGGTCGCGAGCAGTACTTC
CASSPYGQGREQYF
>.|.|TRBV4-2|TRBJ2-5|15
TGTGCCAGCAGCCCCAATTCCCAGGGCGCAGAGACCCAGTACTTC
CASSPNSQGAETQYF
>.|TRBD1|TRBV27|TRBJ2-7|12
TGTGCCAGCAGTTTACAGGGGGACGAGCAGTACTTC
CASSLQGDEQYF
>once|.|TRBV2|TRBJ2-1|14
TGTGCCAGCTCACCTCAGGGGATCTACAATGAGCAGTTCTTC
CASSPQGIYNEQFF
>.|.|TRBV6-1|TRBJ2-7|16
TGTGCCAGCAGTGAAAACGTGAGGCCGCCCCCCTACGAGCAGTACTTC
CASSENVRPPPYEQYF
>.|.|TRBV7-9|TRBJ2-7|15
TGTGCCAGCAGCCGGGACTCCCGGCGATCAAACGAGCAGTACTTC
CASSRDSRRSNEQYF
>.|.|TRBV27|TRBJ1-1|14
TGTGCCAGCAGCCTCGCGCAGGGGTTTACTGAAGCTTTCTTT
CASSLAQGFTEAFF
>.|TRBD2|TRBV24-1|TRBJ2-1|23
TGTGCCACCAGTGATTTTCGCCGTAGGACTAGCGGGACTCGGGAACCCTCCTACAATGAGCAGTTCTTC
CATSDFRRRTSGTREPSYNEQFF
>.|.|TRBV5-4|TRBJ2-7|15
TGTGCCAGCAGCTCCCAACAAGGGGACAACAGTGAGCAGTACTTC
CASSSQQGDNSEQYF